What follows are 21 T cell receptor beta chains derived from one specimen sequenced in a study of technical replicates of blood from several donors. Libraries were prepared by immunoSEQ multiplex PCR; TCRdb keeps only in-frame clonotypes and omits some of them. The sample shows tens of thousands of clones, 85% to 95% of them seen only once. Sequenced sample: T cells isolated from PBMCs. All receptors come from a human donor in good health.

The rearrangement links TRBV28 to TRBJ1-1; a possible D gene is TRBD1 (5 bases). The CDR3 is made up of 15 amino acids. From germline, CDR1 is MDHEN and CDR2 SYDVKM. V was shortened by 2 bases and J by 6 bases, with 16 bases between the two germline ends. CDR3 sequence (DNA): TGTGCCAGCAGTTTAATGGGGGGGAGTTTCCCTGAAGCTTTCTTT. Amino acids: CASSLMGGSFPEAFF.

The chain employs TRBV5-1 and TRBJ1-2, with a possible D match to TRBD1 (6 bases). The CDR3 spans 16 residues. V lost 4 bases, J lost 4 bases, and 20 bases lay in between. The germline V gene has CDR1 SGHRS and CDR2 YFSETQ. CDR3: CASSQGHHGLFYGYTF. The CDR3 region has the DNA TGCGCCAGCAGCCAGGGACATCACGGCCTTTTCTATGGCTACACCTTC.

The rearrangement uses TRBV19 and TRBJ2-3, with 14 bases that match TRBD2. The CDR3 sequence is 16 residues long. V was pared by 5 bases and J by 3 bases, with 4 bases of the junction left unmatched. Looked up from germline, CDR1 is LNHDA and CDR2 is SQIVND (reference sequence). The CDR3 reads CASSPGTSGSTDTQYF. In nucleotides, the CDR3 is TGTGCCAGTAGTCCCGGGACTAGCGGGAGTACAGATACGCAGTATTTT.

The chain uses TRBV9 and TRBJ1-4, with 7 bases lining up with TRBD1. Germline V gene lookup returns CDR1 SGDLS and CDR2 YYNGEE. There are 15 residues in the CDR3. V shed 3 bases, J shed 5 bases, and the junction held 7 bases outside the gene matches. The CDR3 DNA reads TGTGCCAGCAGCGCCGACAGGGAAGGGAATGAAAAACTGTTTTTT. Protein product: CASSADREGNEKLFF.

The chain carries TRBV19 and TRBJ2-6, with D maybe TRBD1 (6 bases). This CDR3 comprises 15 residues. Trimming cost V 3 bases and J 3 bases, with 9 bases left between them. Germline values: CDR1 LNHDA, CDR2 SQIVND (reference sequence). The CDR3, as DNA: TGTGCCAGTAGTATGGCAGGGGTTGGGGCCAACGTCCTGACTTTC. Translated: CASSMAGVGANVLTF.

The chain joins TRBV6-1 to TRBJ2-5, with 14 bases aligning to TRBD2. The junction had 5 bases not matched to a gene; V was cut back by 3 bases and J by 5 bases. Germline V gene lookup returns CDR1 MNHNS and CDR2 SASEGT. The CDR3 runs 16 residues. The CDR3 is CASSDGTSGGGETQYF. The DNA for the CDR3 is TGTGCCAGCAGTGACGGGACTAGCGGGGGAGGGGAGACCCAGTACTTC.

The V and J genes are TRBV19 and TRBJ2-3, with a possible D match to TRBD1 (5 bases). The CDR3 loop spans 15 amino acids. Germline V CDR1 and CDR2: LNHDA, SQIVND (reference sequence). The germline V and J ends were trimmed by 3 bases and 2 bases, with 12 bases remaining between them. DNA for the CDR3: TGTGCCAGTAGTATTAAGGCAGGGAACACAGATACGCAGTATTTT. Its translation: CASSIKAGNTDTQYF.

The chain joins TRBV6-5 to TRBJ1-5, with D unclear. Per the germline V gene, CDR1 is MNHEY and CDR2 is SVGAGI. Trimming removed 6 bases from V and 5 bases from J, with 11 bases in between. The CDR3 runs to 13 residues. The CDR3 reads CASSLVEDQPQHF. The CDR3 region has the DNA TGTGCCAGCAGCCTGGTAGAGGATCAGCCCCAGCATTTT.

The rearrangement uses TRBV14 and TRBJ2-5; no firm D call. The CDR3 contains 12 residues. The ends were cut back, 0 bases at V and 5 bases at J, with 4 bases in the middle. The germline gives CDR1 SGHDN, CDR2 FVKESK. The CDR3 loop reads CASSQERETQYF. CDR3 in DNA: TGTGCCAGCAGCCAAGAACGGGAGACCCAGTACTTC.

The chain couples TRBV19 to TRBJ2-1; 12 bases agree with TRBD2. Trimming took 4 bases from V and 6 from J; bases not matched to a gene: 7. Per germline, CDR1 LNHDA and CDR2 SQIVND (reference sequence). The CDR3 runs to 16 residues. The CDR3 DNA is TGTGCCAGTAGTAGGGGGCTAGCGGGAGGGAGCAATGAGCAGTTCTTC. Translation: CASSRGLAGGSNEQFF.

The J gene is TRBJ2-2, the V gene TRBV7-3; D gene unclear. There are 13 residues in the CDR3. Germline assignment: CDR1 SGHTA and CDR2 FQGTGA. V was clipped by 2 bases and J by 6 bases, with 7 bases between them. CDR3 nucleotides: TGTGCCAGCAGCTTAGGTTCAGCCGGGGAGCTGTTTTTT. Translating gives CASSLGSAGELFF.

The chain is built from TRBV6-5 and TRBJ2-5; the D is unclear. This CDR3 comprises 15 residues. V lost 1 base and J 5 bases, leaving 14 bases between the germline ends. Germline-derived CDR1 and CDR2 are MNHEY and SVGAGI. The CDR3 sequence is CASSYFVTALETQYF. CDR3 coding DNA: TGTGCCAGCAGTTACTTTGTAACCGCGCTGGAGACCCAGTACTTC.

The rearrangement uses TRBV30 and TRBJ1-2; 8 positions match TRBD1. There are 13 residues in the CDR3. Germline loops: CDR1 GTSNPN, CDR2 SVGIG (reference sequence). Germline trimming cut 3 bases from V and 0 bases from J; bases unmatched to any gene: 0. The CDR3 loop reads CAWRGQANYGYTF. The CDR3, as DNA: TGTGCCTGGAGGGGACAGGCTAACTATGGCTACACCTTC.

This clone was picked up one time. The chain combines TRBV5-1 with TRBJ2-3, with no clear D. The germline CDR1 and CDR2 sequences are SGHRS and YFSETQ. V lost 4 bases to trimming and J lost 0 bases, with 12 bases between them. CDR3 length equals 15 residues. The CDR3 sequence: CASSHRLLSTDTQYF. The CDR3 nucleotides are TGCGCCAGCAGCCACCGATTACTAAGCACAGATACGCAGTATTTT.

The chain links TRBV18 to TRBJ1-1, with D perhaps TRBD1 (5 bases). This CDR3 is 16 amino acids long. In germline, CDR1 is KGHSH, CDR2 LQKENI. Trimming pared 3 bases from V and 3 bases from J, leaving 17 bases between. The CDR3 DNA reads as TGTGCCAGCTCACCCCTAATGACAGAGAGAGACACTGAAGCTTTCTTT. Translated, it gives CASSPLMTERDTEAFF.

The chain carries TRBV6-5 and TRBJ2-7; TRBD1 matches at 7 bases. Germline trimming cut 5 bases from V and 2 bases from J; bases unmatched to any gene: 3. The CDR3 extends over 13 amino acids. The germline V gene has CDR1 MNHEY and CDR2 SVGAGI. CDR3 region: CASSTGVPYEQYF. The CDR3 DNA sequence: TGTGCCAGCAGTACAGGGGTCCCCTACGAGCAGTACTTC.

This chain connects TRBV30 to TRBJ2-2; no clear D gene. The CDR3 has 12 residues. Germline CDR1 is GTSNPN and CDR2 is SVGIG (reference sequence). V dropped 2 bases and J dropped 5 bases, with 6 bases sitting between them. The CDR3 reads CAWSFSTGELFF. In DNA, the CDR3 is TGTGCCTGGAGTTTCTCTACCGGGGAGCTGTTTTTT.

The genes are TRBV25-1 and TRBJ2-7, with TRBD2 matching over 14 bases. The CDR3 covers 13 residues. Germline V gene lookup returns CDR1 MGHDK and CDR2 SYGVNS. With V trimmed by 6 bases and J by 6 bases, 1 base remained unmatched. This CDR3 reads CASRTSGRAEQYF. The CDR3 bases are TGTGCCAGCAGGACTAGCGGGAGGGCCGAGCAGTACTTC.

The CDR3 DNA follows: TGCGCCAGCAGCTGGAAGAGTACCAGGGGTGAAAAACTGTTTTTT. Translating gives CASSWKSTRGEKLFF. The chain employs TRBV4-3 and TRBJ1-4, with a possible D match to TRBD1 (6 bases). The CDR3 extends over 15 amino acids. Germline V lookup: CDR1 LGHNA, CDR2 YSLEER. Deletions cut 5 bases from V and 7 bases from J, with 17 bases between.

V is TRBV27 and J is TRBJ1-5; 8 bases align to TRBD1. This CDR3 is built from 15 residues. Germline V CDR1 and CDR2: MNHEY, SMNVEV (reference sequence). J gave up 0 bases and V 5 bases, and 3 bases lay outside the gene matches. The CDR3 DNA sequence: TGTGCCAGCAGTCTCACAGGGGGTAGCAATCAGCCCCAGCATTTT. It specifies CASSLTGGSNQPQHF.

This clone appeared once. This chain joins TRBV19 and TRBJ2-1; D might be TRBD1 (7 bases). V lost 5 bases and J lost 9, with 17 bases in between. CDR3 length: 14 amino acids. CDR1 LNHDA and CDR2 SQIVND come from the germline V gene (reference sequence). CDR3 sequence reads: CASSSTSGGTEQFF. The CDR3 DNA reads TGTGCCAGTAGTTCGACGTCAGGGGGGACTGAGCAGTTCTTC.